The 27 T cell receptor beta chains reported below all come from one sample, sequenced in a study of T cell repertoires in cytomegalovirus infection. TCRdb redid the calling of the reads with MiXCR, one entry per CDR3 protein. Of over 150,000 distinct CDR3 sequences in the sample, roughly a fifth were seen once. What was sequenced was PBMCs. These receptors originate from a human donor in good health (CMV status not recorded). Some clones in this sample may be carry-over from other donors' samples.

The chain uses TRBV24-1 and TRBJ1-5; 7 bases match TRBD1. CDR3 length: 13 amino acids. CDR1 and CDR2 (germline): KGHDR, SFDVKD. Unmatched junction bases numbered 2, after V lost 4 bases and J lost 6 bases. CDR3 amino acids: CATSDAGGQPQHF. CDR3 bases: TGTGCCACCAGTGACGCAGGGGGTCAGCCCCAGCATTTT.

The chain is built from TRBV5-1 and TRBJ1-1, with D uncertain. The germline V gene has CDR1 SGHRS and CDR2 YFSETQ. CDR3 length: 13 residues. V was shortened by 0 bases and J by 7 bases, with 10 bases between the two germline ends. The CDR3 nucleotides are TGCGCCAGCAGCTTGGACCCTAAGAATGAAGCTTTCTTT. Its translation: CASSLDPKNEAFF.

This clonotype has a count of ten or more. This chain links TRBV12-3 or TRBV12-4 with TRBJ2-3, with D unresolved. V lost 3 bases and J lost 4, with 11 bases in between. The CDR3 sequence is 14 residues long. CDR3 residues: CASSLASVADTQYF. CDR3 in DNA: TGTGCCAGCAGTTTGGCGTCGGTGGCAGATACGCAGTATTTT.

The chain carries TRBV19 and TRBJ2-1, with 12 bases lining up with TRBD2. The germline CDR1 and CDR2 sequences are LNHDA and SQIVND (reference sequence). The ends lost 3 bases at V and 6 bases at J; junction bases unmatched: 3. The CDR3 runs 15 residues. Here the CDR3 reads CASSMTSGSVNEQFF. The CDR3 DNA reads TGTGCCAGTAGTATGACTAGCGGGAGTGTCAATGAGCAGTTCTTC.

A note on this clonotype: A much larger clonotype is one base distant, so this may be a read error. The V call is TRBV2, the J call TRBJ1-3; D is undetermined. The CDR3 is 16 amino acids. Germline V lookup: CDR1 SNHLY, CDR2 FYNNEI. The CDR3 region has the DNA TGTGCCAGCAGTGAAGTAGGCCGGGAAACTGGAAACACCATATGTTTT. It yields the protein CASSEVGRETGNTICF. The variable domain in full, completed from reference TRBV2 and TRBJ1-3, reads EPEVTQTPSHQVTQMGQEVILRCVPISNHLYFYWYRQILGQKVEFLVSFYNNEISEKSEIFDDQFSVERPDGSNFTLKIRSTKLEDSAMYFCASSEVGRETGNTICFGEGSWLTVV.

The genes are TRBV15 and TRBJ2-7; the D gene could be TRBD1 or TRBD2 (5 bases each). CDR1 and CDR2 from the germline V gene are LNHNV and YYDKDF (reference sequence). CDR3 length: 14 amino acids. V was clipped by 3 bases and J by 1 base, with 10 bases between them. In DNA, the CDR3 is TGTGCCACCAGCAGTCGGGGCGGTTCCTACGAGCAGTACTTC. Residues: CATSSRGGSYEQYF. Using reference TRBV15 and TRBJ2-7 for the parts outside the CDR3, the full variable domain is DAMVIQNPRYQVTQFGKPVTLSCSQTLNHNVMYWYQQKSSQAPKLLFHYYDKDFNNEADTPDNFQSRRPNTSFCFLDIRSPGLGDTAMYLCATSSRGGSYEQYFGPGTRLTVT.

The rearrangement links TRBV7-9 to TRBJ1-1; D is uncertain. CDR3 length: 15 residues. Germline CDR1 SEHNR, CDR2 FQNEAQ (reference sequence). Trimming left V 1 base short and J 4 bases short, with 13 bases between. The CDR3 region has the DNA TGTGCCAGCAGCTTAGGAGCGGGCAGTGGCACTGAAGCTTTCTTT. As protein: CASSLGAGSGTEAFF. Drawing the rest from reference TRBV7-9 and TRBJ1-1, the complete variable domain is DTGVSQNPRHKITKRGQNVTFRCDPISEHNRLYWYRQTLGQGPEFLTYFQNEAQLEKSRLLSDRFSAERPKGSFSTLEIQRTEQGDSAMYLCASSLGAGSGTEAFFGQGTRLTVV.

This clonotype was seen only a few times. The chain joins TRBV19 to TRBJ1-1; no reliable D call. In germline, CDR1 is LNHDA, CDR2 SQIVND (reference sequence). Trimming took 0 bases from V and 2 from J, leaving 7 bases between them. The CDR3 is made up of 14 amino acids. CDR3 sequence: CASSIETFNTEAFF. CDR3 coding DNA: TGTGCCAGTAGTATAGAAACATTTAACACTGAAGCTTTCTTT.

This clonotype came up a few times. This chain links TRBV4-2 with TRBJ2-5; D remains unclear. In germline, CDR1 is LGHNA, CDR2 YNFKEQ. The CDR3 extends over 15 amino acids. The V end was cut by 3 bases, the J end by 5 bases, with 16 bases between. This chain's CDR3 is CASSQALGSSETQYF. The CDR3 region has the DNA TGTGCCAGCAGCCAGGCTCTCGGTAGTTCGGAGACCCAGTACTTC.

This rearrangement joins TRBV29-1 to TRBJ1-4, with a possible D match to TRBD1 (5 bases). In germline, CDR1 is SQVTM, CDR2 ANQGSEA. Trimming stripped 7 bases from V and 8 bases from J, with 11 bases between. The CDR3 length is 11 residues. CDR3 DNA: TGCAGCGCGGTCGGGGGGGAAAAACTGTTTTTT. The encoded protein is CSAVGGEKLFF. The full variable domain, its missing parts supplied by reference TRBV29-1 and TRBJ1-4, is SAVISQKPSRDICQRGTSLTIQCQVDSQVTMMFWYRQQPGQSLTLIATANQGSEATYESGFVIDKFPISRPNLTFSTLTVSNMSPEDSSIYLCSAVGGEKLFFGSGTQLSVL.

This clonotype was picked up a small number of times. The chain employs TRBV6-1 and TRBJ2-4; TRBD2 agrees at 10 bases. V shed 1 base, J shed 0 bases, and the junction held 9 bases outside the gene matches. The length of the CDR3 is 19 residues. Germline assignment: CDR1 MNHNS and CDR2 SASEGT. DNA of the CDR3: TGTGCCAGCAGTGAAGAGAGCGGGAGGGGTTCCATAGCCAAAAACATTCAGTACTTC. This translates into CASSEESGRGSIAKNIQYF.

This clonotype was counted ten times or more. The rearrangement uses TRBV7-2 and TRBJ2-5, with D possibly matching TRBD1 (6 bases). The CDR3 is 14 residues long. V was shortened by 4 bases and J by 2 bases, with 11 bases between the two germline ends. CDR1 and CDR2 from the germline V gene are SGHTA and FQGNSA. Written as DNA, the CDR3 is TGTGCCAGCAGCTCATCCGGGACACAAGAGACCCAGTACTTC. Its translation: CASSSSGTQETQYF.

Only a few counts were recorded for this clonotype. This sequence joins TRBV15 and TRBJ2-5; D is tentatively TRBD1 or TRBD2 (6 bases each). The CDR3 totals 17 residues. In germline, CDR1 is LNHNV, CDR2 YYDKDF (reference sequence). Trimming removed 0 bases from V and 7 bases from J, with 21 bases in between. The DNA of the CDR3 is TGTGCCACCAGCAGAGATCTAGGGGGTACAGGAGGGTTGACCCAGTACTTC. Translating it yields CATSRDLGGTGGLTQYF.

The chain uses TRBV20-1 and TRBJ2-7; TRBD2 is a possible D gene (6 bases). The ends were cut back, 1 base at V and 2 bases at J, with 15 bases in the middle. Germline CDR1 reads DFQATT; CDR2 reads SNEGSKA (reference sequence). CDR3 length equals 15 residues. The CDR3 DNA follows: TGCAGTGCTAGAGTTCCCGGGACTGACCCCTACGAGCAGTACTTC. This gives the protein CSARVPGTDPYEQYF.

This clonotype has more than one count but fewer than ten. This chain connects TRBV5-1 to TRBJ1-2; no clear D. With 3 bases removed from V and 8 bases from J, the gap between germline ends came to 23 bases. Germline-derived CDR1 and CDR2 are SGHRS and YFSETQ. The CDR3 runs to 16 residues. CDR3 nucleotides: TGCGCCAGCAGCTCCCCTGGTACGGGAGGATCAAGAGGCTACACCTTC. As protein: CASSSPGTGGSRGYTF.

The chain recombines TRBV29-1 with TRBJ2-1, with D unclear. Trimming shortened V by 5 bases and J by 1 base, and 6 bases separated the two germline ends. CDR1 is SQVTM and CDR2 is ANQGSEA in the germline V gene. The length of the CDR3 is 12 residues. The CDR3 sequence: CSVPGSYNEQFF. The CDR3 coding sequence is TGCAGCGTTCCGGGTTCCTACAATGAGCAGTTCTTC.

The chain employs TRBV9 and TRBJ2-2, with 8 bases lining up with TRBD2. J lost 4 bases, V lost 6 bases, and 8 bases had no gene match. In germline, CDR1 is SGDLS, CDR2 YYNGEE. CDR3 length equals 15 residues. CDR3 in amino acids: CASTGSGSSTGELFF. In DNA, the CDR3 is TGTGCCAGCACCGGGAGCGGGAGTAGCACCGGGGAGCTGTTTTTT.

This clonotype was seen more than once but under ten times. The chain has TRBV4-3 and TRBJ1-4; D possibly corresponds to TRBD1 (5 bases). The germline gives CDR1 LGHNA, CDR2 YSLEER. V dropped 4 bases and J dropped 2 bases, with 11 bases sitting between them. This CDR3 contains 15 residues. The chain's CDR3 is CASSLEGATNEKLFF. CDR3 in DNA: TGCGCCAGCAGCCTGGAAGGGGCGACTAATGAAAAACTGTTTTTT.

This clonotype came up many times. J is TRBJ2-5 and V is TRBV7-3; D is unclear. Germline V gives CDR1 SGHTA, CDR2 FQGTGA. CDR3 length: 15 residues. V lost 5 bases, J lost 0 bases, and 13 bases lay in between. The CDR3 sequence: CASSPGTKNQETQYF. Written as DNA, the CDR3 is TGTGCCAGCAGCCCCGGAACAAAAAACCAAGAGACCCAGTACTTC. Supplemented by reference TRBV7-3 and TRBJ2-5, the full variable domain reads GAGVSQTPSNKVTEKGKYVELRCDPISGHTALYWYRQSLGQGPEFLIYFQGTGAADDSGLPNDRFFAVRPEGSVSTLKIQRTERGDSAVYLCASSPGTKNQETQYFGPGTRLLVL.

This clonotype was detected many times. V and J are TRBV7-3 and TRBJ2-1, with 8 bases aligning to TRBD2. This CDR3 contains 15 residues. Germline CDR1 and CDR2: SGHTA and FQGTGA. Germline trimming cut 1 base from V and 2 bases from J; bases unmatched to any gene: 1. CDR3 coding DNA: TGTGCCAGCAGCTTAATGACTAGCGCCTACAATGAGCAGTTCTTC. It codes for CASSLMTSAYNEQFF.

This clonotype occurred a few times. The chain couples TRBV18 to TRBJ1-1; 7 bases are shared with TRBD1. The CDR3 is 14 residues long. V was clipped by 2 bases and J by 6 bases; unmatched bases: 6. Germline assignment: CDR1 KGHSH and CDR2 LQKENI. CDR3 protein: CASSPNEGAPEAFF. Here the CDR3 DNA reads TGTGCCAGCTCACCAAATGAGGGGGCCCCTGAAGCTTTCTTT.

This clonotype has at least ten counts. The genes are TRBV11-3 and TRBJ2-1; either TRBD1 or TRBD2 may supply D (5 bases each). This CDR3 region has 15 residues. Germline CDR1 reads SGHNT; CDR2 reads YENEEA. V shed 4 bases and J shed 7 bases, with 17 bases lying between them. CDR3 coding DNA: TGTGCCAGCAGCTCCCATGGGGCAGGGACGAATGAGCAGTTCTTC. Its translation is CASSSHGAGTNEQFF.

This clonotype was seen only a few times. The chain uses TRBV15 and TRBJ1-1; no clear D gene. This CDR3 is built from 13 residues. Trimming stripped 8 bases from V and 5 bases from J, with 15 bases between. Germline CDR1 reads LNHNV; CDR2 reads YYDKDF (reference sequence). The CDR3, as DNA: TGTGCCACCGGGCCCCAATCTTTGACTGAAGCTTTCTTT. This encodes CATGPQSLTEAFF. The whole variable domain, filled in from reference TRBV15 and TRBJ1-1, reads DAMVIQNPRYQVTQFGKPVTLSCSQTLNHNVMYWYQQKSSQAPKLLFHYYDKDFNNEADTPDNFQSRRPNTSFCFLDIRSPGLGDTAMYLCATGPQSLTEAFFGQGTRLTVV.

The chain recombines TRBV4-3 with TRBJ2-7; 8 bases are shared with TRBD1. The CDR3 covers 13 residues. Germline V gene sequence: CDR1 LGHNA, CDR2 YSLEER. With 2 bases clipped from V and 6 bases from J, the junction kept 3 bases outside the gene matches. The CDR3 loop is CASSQPQGGEQYF. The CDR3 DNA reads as TGCGCCAGCAGCCAACCACAGGGGGGCGAGCAGTACTTC.

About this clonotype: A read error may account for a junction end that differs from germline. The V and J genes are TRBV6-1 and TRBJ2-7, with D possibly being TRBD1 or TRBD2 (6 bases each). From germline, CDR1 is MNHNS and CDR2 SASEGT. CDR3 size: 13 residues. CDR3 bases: TGTGCCAGCAGTACCCCCCCCGGGGGCGAGCAGTGCTTC. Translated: CASSTPPGGEQCF.

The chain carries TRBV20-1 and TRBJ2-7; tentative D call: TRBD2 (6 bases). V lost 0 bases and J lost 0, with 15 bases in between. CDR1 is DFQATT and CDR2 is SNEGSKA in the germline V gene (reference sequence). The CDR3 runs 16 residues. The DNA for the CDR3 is TGCAGTGCTAGAGATGGACTACGACTTCACTCCTACGAGCAGTACTTC. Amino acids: CSARDGLRLHSYEQYF.

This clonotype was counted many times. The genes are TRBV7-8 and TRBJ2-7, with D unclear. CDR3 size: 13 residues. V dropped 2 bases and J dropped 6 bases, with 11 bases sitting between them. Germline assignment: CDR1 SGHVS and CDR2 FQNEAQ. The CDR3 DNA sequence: TGTGCCAGCAGCTTACGGAGCAGAGGCGAGCAGTACTTC. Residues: CASSLRSRGEQYF.